This entry describes one TCR beta chain. The V gene lost 2 bases and the J gene lost 4 bases, with 4 bases spanning the gap. Looked up from germline, CDR1 is SGHTA and CDR2 is FQGNSA. This CDR3 has 12 amino acids. These data are taken from a study of blood T cell repertoires in COVID-19. Overall study: In each case, the material was cDNA or gDNA derived from T cells, B-cell-depleted T cells, or PBMCs.

Profiled with immunoSEQ multiplex PCR; TCRdb holds only in-frame clones, not every one. The table shows roughly 260,000 clones, with about 87% occurring only once. The specimen was peripheral blood. The TCR sequence derives from a woman between 50 and 59 years old with acute or convalescent COVID-19. The chain couples TRBV7-2 to TRBJ2-3; D not certain. CDR3 residues: CASSLYSDTQYF. The DNA of the CDR3 is TGTGCCAGCAGCTTATATTCAGATACGCAGTATTTT.